This passage covers 3 T cell receptor beta chains from one sample sequenced in a study of T-cell memory formation after mild COVID-19. Each CDR3 protein is one row after TCRdb ran MiXCR on the 5' RACE reads. The table lists a few hundred thousand distinct CDR3 sequences, roughly 15% of them singletons. The source material was PBMCs or a T cell subset sorted from them (not recorded which). These receptor sequences come from a man between 18 and 35 years old who had mild COVID-19 (a few samples of this study predate the infection). Cell type and time point are not known.

The chain is built from TRBV7-2 and TRBJ2-1; D unresolved. V lost 0 bases and J 8 bases, leaving 17 bases between the germline ends. This CDR3 contains 16 residues. The germline V gene encodes CDR1 SGHTA and CDR2 FQGNSA. The chain's CDR3 is CASSLAPGLLGHEQFF. In DNA form, the CDR3 reads TGTGCCAGCAGCTTAGCCCCCGGGTTGTTGGGCCATGAGCAGTTCTTC.

This clonotype was seen more than once but under ten times. V and J are TRBV24-1 and TRBJ2-1; 7 nucleotides align to TRBD1. J lost 7 bases, V lost 4 bases, and 12 bases had no gene match. CDR1 is KGHDR and CDR2 is SFDVKD in the germline V gene. This CDR3 is built from 16 residues. DNA for the CDR3: TGTGCCACCAGTGACGCCACGCGGACAGGCGTAAATGAGCAGTTCTTC. Protein: CATSDATRTGVNEQFF.

This clonotype was counted only a few times. CDR3 loop: CASSQDLTELNYGYTF. The CDR3 DNA reads as TGCGCCAGCAGCCAAGACCTCACAGAACTTAACTATGGCTACACCTTC. The chain employs TRBV4-3 and TRBJ1-2; no clear D gene. CDR1 and CDR2 from the germline V gene are LGHNA and YSLEER. CDR3 size: 16 residues. V lost 0 bases and J lost 1, with 12 bases in between.